The sequence of this T cell receptor beta chain was determined in a study of response to subunit inactivated influenza vaccine. One entry per CDR3 protein results from TCRdb running MiXCR on the RT-PCR reads. The sample holds about 540,000 distinct CDR3 sequences; less than 25% are singletons and the top ten take about 2.8%. This CDR3 is 12 amino acids long. The germline V gene encodes CDR1 SQVTM and CDR2 ANQGSEA. Trimming removed 6 bases at V and 1 base at J, with 8 bases between. These same records also appear under a second study, on T cells expressing NK-cell markers. That investigation notes: For TCR beta, cDNA was produced by 5'RACE template switching with UMIs. TCR beta repertoires came from sorted CD3+CD56+NKG2C+, CD3+CD56+NKG2C- and CD3+CD56-NKG2C+ T cells. The eight sequenced donors comprised seven who were HCMV-seropositive and one who was seronegative.

This sequence joins TRBV29-1 and TRBJ2-3; D gene uncertain. The receptor was derived from a man between 45 and 60 years old who received an inactivated influenza vaccine. The specimen comprised CD4+ T cells sorted from PBMCs, sampled about 11 days after vaccination. The CDR3 DNA follows: TGCAGCGTCAGGATCGGCACAGATACGCAGTATTTT. It yields the protein CSVRIGTDTQYF.